This is a list of T cell receptor beta chains from one sample in a study of T cell responses to AZD1222 COVID-19 vaccine. The assay was immunoSEQ multiplex PCR, and TCRdb's table has in-frame clones only and misses some. The data hold about 130,000 clones, with 92% observed a single time. The sequences come from peripheral blood, collected 28 days after the second AZD1222 dose. The receptors were sampled from an adult who received the AZD1222 COVID-19 vaccine. Each CDR3 is given with its conserved first and last residue. The D gene is left open where the match is weak. Some rows have no size entry. The others give once, few or many, or a class for an expanded clone.

length	D	size	J	V	DNA	CDR3
15	TRBD2	-	TRBJ2-3	TRBV14	TGTGCCAGCAGCGCCGGGACTAGCGCGACAGATACGCAGTATTTT	CASSAGTSATDTQYF
17	TRBD1	-	TRBJ2-6	TRBV27	TGTGCCAGCAGTACCGACAGGGTAGCGTGGGGGGCCAACGTCCTGACTTTC	CASSTDRVAWGANVLTF
15	TRBD1	-	TRBJ2-1	TRBV5-1	TGCGCCAGCAGCTTGGCCGGGACAGGGGGTTTTGAGCAGTTCTTC	CASSLAGTGGFEQFF
15	-	-	TRBJ2-1	TRBV5-3	TGTGCCAGAAGCTTGATTTGGGGGTGGAAGAATGAGCAGTTCTTC	CARSLIWGWKNEQFF
18	TRBD1	-	TRBJ1-1	TRBV19	TGTGCCAGTAGTGGACGGAGGACAGGGCTCCTTTTGAACACTGAAGCTTTCTTT	CASSGRRTGLLLNTEAFF
15	-	-	TRBJ2-7	TRBV9	TGTGCCAGCAGCAACTCAGGTTGGGGAAAGGACGAGCAGTACTTC	CASSNSGWGKDEQYF
17	-	-	TRBJ2-2	TRBV7-6	TGTGCCAGCAGCTTAGAAGACCCCGGAGGGAACACCGGGGAGCTGTTTTTT	CASSLEDPGGNTGELFF
14	-	-	TRBJ1-2	TRBV7-2	TGTGCCAGCAGCCCGGGACCGATCAACTATGGCTACACCTTC	CASSPGPINYGYTF
15	TRBD1	-	TRBJ1-2	TRBV7-2	TGTGCCAGCAGCTCCCCAGGACAGGGGATCTATGGCTACACCTTC	CASSSPGQGIYGYTF
16	-	-	TRBJ1-4	TRBV3-1/TRBV3-2	TGTGCCAGCAGCCCCTACGACACAACAACTAATGAAAAACTGTTTTTT	CASSPYDTTTNEKLFF
14	-	-	TRBJ2-7	TRBV6-5	TGTGCCAGCAGGTTGACTAGGGAATCCTACGAGCAGTACTTC	CASRLTRESYEQYF
12	-	-	TRBJ1-2	TRBV6-6	TGTGCCAGCAGTTACGCCCAGTGGGGCTACACCTTC	CASSYAQWGYTF
15	TRBD1	-	TRBJ2-7	TRBV3-1/TRBV3-2	TGTGCCAGCAGCCGCTTGGGGGACAGGTGGGGCGAGCAGTACTTC	CASSRLGDRWGEQYF
13	-	-	TRBJ2-2	TRBV7-7	TGTGCCAGCAGCTTGGAGGGCACCGGGGAGCTGTTTTTT	CASSLEGTGELFF
14	TRBD1	-	TRBJ1-5	TRBV15	TGTGCCACCAGTCGACAGGGGGCCGTTCAGCCCCAGCATTTT	CATSRQGAVQPQHF
14	-	-	TRBJ2-7	TRBV30	TGTGCCTGGACGAAAACAGGGTTGACCTACGAGCAGTACTTC	CAWTKTGLTYEQYF
13	TRBD1	-	TRBJ1-4	TRBV30	TGTGCCTGGAGTAGGACAGGGGGTGAAAAACTGTTTTTT	CAWSRTGGEKLFF
13	TRBD1	-	TRBJ1-2	TRBV7-8	TGTGCCAGCAGCTCCACAGGGGCCTATGGCTACACCTTC	CASSSTGAYGYTF
15	TRBD2	-	TRBJ2-1	TRBV27	TGTGCCAGCTGCCTAGGACTAGCGGGAGTCAATGAGCAGTTCTTC	CASCLGLAGVNEQFF
17	TRBD2	-	TRBJ2-1	TRBV4-3	TGCGCCAGCAGCCCTCGACTAGCGGGAGTCTCCTACAATGAGCAGTTCTTC	CASSPRLAGVSYNEQFF
16	-	-	TRBJ1-4	TRBV28	TGTGCCAGCAGTTCCCCGCCATCCTCAACTAATGAAAAACTGTTTTTT	CASSSPPSSTNEKLFF
13	-	-	TRBJ1-2	TRBV28	TGTGCCAGCAGTTTATCCAGGGGCTATGGCTACACCTTC	CASSLSRGYGYTF
15	-	-	TRBJ2-5	TRBV30	TGTGCCTGGGGATCCGGGGCGCAGAAAAAAGAGACCCAGTACTTC	CAWGSGAQKKETQYF
14	-	-	TRBJ2-5	TRBV5-4	TGTGCCAGCAGCTTGAGCTCAACCCAAGAGACCCAGTACTTC	CASSLSSTQETQYF
16	-	-	TRBJ1-3	TRBV5-6	TGTGCCAGCAGCTTAGACGGTGACAGGAGGGGAAACACCATATATTTT	CASSLDGDRRGNTIYF
15	TRBD1	few	TRBJ1-1	TRBV7-8	TGTGCCAGCAGCTTACGGGACAGGGGAAAAGCGGAAGCTTTCTTT	CASSLRDRGKAEAFF
12	-	-	TRBJ2-3	TRBV11-3	TGTGCCAGTAGAGGGACCACAGATACGCAGTATTTT	CASRGTTDTQYF
15	-	-	TRBJ1-5	TRBV2	TGTGCCAGCATGGGGGGGGGAAGGAGCAATCAGCCCCAGCATTTT	CASMGGGRSNQPQHF
14	TRBD1	-	TRBJ2-7	TRBV5-1	TGCGCCAGCAGCTTGACAGGGGGCGCCTACGAGCAGTACTTC	CASSLTGGAYEQYF
12	-	-	TRBJ1-1	TRBV18	TGTGCCAGCTCACCCAGGGAGTCTGAAGCTTTCTTT	CASSPRESEAFF
13	-	-	TRBJ2-7	TRBV11-2	TGTGCCAGCAGCTTAGTACCGGGTCACGAGCAGTACTTC	CASSLVPGHEQYF
13	TRBD1	-	TRBJ1-5	TRBV28	TGTGCCAGCAGTAGGACAGGGGATCAGCCCCAGCATTTT	CASSRTGDQPQHF
16	-	-	TRBJ1-4	TRBV9	TGTGCCAGCAGCGTAGCGAGTGACAGCATTAATGAAAAACTGTTTTTT	CASSVASDSINEKLFF
14	-	-	TRBJ1-1	TRBV7-8	TGTGCCAGCAGCAGAGAATCCAGCGGCACTGAAGCTTTCTTT	CASSRESSGTEAFF
13	-	-	TRBJ1-6	TRBV6-1	TGTGCCAGCAGTGAATCTTTTGCATCACCCCTCCACTTT	CASSESFASPLHF
14	-	-	TRBJ2-1	TRBV5-1	TGCGCCAGCAGCAGCGGCAGCTCCTACAATGAGCAGTTCTTC	CASSSGSSYNEQFF
14	-	-	TRBJ1-1	TRBV29-1	TGCAGCGTTGAAATTGGGGGCGCGGGCACTGAAGCTTTCTTT	CSVEIGGAGTEAFF
15	-	-	TRBJ2-6	TRBV27	TGTGCCAGCAGTTTATCAAAGGGGGGGGCCAACGTCCTGACTTTC	CASSLSKGGANVLTF
15	-	few	TRBJ1-1	TRBV27	TGTGCCAGCAGTAGACAGTTTATGGGGGGGACTGAAGCTTTCTTT	CASSRQFMGGTEAFF